Each of the 15 T cell receptor beta chains below was sequenced from the same sample in a study of blood T cell repertoires in COVID-19. Repertoires were generated with immunoSEQ multiplex PCR, while TCRdb's copy carries only in-frame clones and drops some. Of approximately 130,000 clones detected, 80% to 85% appear once; the ten largest clones hold 18%. The sample was PBMCs or T cells enriched from blood (not recorded which). Receptors were obtained from a man younger than 45 who had recovered from COVID-19.

The count of this clone is one. V is TRBV5-1 and J is TRBJ1-4, with 7 nucleotides matching TRBD1. After removal of 3 bases from V and 8 bases from J, the junction contained 4 bases not matched to a gene. The length of the CDR3 is 13 residues. Germline values: CDR1 SGHRS, CDR2 YFSETQ. The CDR3 region is CASSSTGEEKLFF. DNA for the CDR3: TGCGCCAGCAGCTCAACAGGGGAAGAAAAACTGTTTTTT. Full variable domain (remainder filled in from reference TRBV5-1 and TRBJ1-4): KAGVTQTPRYLIKTRGQQVTLSCSPISGHRSVSWYQQTPGQGLQFLFEYFSETQRNKGNFPGRFSGRQFSNSRSEMNVSTLELGDSALYLCASSSTGEEKLFFGSGTQLSVL.

The chain uses TRBV7-2 and TRBJ1-2; D remains unclear. The germline V gene encodes CDR1 SGHTA and CDR2 FQGNSA. CDR3 length: 14 residues. V lost 5 bases and J 8 bases, leaving 18 bases between the germline ends. The CDR3 loop is CASSVDWVRSGYTF. The CDR3 region has the DNA TGTGCCAGCAGCGTTGACTGGGTCCGGAGCGGCTACACCTTC.

This chain uses TRBV6-6 with TRBJ1-6; 7 bases are a match to TRBD1. Germline-derived CDR1 and CDR2 are MNHNY and SVGAGI (reference sequence). The CDR3 is 14 residues long. The V segment lost 6 bases and the J segment 10 bases; nucleotides outside the gene matches: 9. The CDR3 loop reads CASRWGQLDSPLHF. CDR3 in DNA: TGTGCCAGCAGGTGGGGACAGCTAGACTCACCCCTCCACTTT.

The genes are TRBV5-6 and TRBJ2-3; D is ambiguous. The germline CDR1 and CDR2 sequences are SGHDT and YYEEEE. CDR3 length: 12 amino acids. V gave up 2 bases and J gave up 1 base, with 2 bases separating them. The CDR3 sequence: CASSFGTDTQYF. DNA for the CDR3: TGTGCCAGCAGCTTCGGCACAGATACGCAGTATTTT. Complete variable domain (other parts from reference TRBV5-6 and TRBJ2-3): DAGVTQSPTHLIKTRGQQVTLRCSPKSGHDTVSWYQQALGQGPQFIFQYYEEEERQRGNFPDRFSGHQFPNYSSELNVNALLLGDSALYLCASSFGTDTQYFGPGTRLTVL.

The V and J genes are TRBV3-1 (or the pseudogene TRBV3-2) and TRBJ2-7; D may be TRBD2 (5 bases). The CDR3 covers 15 residues. The ends were cut back, 6 bases at V and 8 bases at J, with 23 bases in the middle. Germline V gene sequence: CDR1 LGHDT, CDR2 YNNKEL (reference sequence). The CDR3 protein is CASSWGARDATKQYF. The CDR3 DNA is TGTGCCAGCAGTTGGGGAGCGCGCGACGCTACGAAGCAGTACTTC.

The rearrangement uses TRBV4-2 and TRBJ2-2; D is unclear. This CDR3 region has 16 residues. V was shortened by 1 base and J by 3 bases, with 12 bases between the two germline ends. CDR1 is LGHNA and CDR2 is YNFKEQ in the germline V gene. CDR3 protein: CASSQAEPADTGELFF. Written as DNA, the CDR3 is TGTGCCAGCAGCCAAGCCGAACCCGCGGACACCGGGGAGCTGTTTTTT.

V and J are TRBV3-1 (or the pseudogene TRBV3-2) and TRBJ2-2; weak D call: TRBD1 (5 bases). From germline, CDR1 is LGHDT and CDR2 YNNKEL (reference sequence). Between the trimmed V and J ends, which lost 1 base and 1 base, there was a span of 7 bases. This CDR3 comprises 15 residues. This chain's CDR3 is CASSQGQWNTGELFF. In DNA form, the CDR3 reads TGTGCCAGCAGCCAAGGACAGTGGAACACCGGGGAGCTGTTTTTT.

The chain uses TRBV3-1 (or the pseudogene TRBV3-2) and TRBJ2-5, with 8 bases fitting TRBD1. After removal of 3 bases from V and 5 bases from J, the junction contained 14 bases not matched to a gene. Per the germline V gene, CDR1 is LGHDT and CDR2 is YNNKEL (reference sequence). The CDR3 sequence is 17 residues long. CDR3 residues: CASSQRTGTGNLETQYF. The CDR3 DNA is TGTGCCAGCAGCCAGAGAACCGGGACAGGAAATTTGGAGACCCAGTACTTC.

The gene calls are TRBV18 and TRBJ2-7, with D perhaps TRBD2 (6 bases). Germline V lookup: CDR1 KGHSH, CDR2 LQKENI. The CDR3 contains 16 residues. Trimming left V 3 bases short and J 6 bases short, with 21 bases between. The CDR3 reads CASSPSGRVNSGEQYF. DNA for the CDR3: TGTGCCAGCTCACCTAGCGGCAGGGTCAACTCCGGCGAGCAGTACTTC.

V is TRBV7-9 and J is TRBJ1-2; D might be TRBD1 (6 bases). Trimming took 1 base from V and 4 from J, leaving 13 bases between them. Germline V gene data show CDR1 as SEHNR and CDR2 as FQNEAQ (reference sequence). The CDR3 length is 15 residues. The CDR3 here is CASSLETGASYGYTF. CDR3 in DNA: TGTGCCAGCAGCTTAGAGACAGGAGCCTCCTATGGCTACACCTTC. Drawing the rest from reference TRBV7-9 and TRBJ1-2, the complete variable domain is DTGVSQNPRHKITKRGQNVTFRCDPISEHNRLYWYRQTLGQGPEFLTYFQNEAQLEKSRLLSDRFSAERPKGSFSTLEIQRTEQGDSAMYLCASSLETGASYGYTFGSGTRLTVV.

The gene calls are TRBV7-9 and TRBJ1-1; the D is unclear. CDR3 size: 14 residues. The V end lost 4 bases, the J end lost 6 bases, and 15 bases lay between the germline ends. Germline CDR1 is SEHNR and CDR2 is FQNEAQ (reference sequence). The CDR3 sequence is CASSSVTGVSEAFF. For the CDR3, the DNA is TGTGCCAGCAGCTCCGTGACTGGAGTATCTGAAGCTTTCTTT. Full variable domain (rest looked up from reference TRBV7-9 and TRBJ1-1): DTGVSQNPRHKITKRGQNVTFRCDPISEHNRLYWYRQTLGQGPEFLTYFQNEAQLEKSRLLSDRFSAERPKGSFSTLEIQRTEQGDSAMYLCASSSVTGVSEAFFGQGTRLTVV.

DNA of the CDR3: TGTGCCAGCAGCTCCGTCCAAGGGGGCAGACACACCGGGGAGCTGTTTTTT. Translation: CASSSVQGGRHTGELFF. V usage is TRBV7-2 and J usage is TRBJ2-2; TRBD1 agrees at 7 bases. The CDR3 consists of 17 residues. V trimming: 4 bases; J trimming: 3 bases; junction bases outside the gene matches: 11. CDR1 is SGHTA, CDR2 FQGNSA, per germline. Combining the CDR3 with reference TRBV7-2 and TRBJ2-2 gives the whole variable domain GAGVSQSPSNKVTEKGKDVELRCDPISGHTALYWYRQSLGQGLEFLIYFQGNSAPDKSGLPSDRFSAERTGGSVSTLTIQRTQQEDSAVYLCASSSVQGGRHTGELFFGEGSRLTVL.

This chain connects TRBV7-2 to TRBJ1-3; D remains ambiguous. The CDR3 covers 14 residues. V lost 2 bases, J lost 2 bases, and 7 bases lay in between. Germline V gene sequence: CDR1 SGHTA, CDR2 FQGNSA. The CDR3 region is CASSLTRPGNTIYF. The CDR3 nucleotides read TGTGCCAGCAGCTTAACCAGGCCTGGAAACACCATATATTTT.

The V and J genes are TRBV7-3 and TRBJ1-1; 9 bases align to TRBD1. This CDR3 has 15 residues. Germline V gives CDR1 SGHTA, CDR2 FQGTGA. The trim removed 1 base at V and 4 bases at J, leaving 4 bases unmatched. CDR3 protein: CASSLMSGQGTEAFF. In DNA, the CDR3 is TGTGCCAGCAGCTTAATGTCGGGACAGGGCACTGAAGCTTTCTTT. Looking up the rest from reference TRBV7-3 and TRBJ1-1 gives the full variable domain: GAGVSQTPSNKVTEKGKYVELRCDPISGHTALYWYRQSLGQGPEFLIYFQGTGAADDSGLPNDRFFAVRPEGSVSTLKIQRTERGDSAVYLCASSLMSGQGTEAFFGQGTRLTVV.

J is TRBJ2-1 and V is TRBV5-4, with 7 bases matching TRBD1. CDR3 size: 13 residues. Germline V gives CDR1 SGHNT, CDR2 YYREEE (reference sequence). V lost 3 bases to trimming and J lost 6 bases; unmatched junction nucleotides: 3. CDR3 in DNA: TGTGCCAGCAGCTGGGACAGCCCCAATGAGCAGTTCTTC. Translated: CASSWDSPNEQFF.